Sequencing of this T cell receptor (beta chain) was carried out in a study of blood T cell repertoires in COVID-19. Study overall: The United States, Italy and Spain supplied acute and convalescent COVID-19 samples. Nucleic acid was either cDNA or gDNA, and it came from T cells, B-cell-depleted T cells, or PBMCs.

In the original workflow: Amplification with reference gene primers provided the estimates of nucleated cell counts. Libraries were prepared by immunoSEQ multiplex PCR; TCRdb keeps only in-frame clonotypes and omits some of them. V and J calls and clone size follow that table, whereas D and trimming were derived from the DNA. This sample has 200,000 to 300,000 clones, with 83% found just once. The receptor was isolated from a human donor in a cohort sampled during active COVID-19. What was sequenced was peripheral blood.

CDR3 sequence reads: CASSPVTGRVSEQYF. CDR3 nucleotide sequence: TGTGCCAGCAGCCCCGTGACAGGTAGAGTTAGCGAGCAGTACTTC. The chain recombines TRBV5-4 with TRBJ2-7; a weak D match, TRBD1 (6 bases). CDR1 and CDR2 from the germline V gene are SGHNT and YYREEE (reference sequence). V lost 4 bases, J lost 6 bases, and 20 bases lay in between. CDR3 size: 15 residues.